This T cell receptor (beta chain) derives from a study of shared T cell receptors in the human thymus. Trimming removed 4 bases from V and 3 bases from J, with 7 bases in between. Germline V lookup: CDR1 SNHLY, CDR2 FYNNEI. This CDR3 is 12 amino acids long. Only in-frame clones appear in the TCRdb table, and some are missing; sequencing was by immunoSEQ multiplex PCR. Of hundreds of thousands of clones listed, more than 75% are singletons. The same sample was also used in a study of human thymus T cells. Turning to that study: Resections removed during corrective heart surgery provided the thymus tissue used. Unrelated individuals were reported by related research to share highly overlapping thymic repertoires.

The rearrangement joins TRBV2 to TRBJ2-7; D is undetermined. The sequence came from a boy in the first two years of life with a congenital heart defect. Sequenced material: thymocytes. CDR3 loop: CASSVLYYEQYF. DNA for the CDR3: TGTGCCAGCAGTGTTCTCTACTACGAGCAGTACTTC.